A single sample is the source of the 10 T cell receptor beta chains below, sequenced in a study of blood T cell repertoires in COVID-19. TCRdb's copy holds only in-frame clones and misses some; the assay was immunoSEQ multiplex PCR. The sample has fewer than 200,000 clones, 87% seen once. What was sequenced was peripheral blood. Source of these receptors: a woman aged 55-69 years who had recovered from COVID-19.

In this sample, this clone turned up a few times. The rearrangement links TRBV28 to TRBJ1-2; D may be TRBD1 (5 bases). This CDR3 has 15 amino acids. V was trimmed by 2 bases and J by 8 bases, leaving 18 bases between them. Germline V lookup: CDR1 MDHEN, CDR2 SYDVKM. CDR3 nucleotide sequence: TGTGCCAGCAGTTTACTACAGGTTTCATCGCGCGGCTACACCTTC. Its protein is CASSLLQVSSRGYTF.

The genes are TRBV2 and TRBJ2-7; weak D call: TRBD1 (5 bases). This CDR3 has 13 residues. The ends were cut back, 8 bases at V and 5 bases at J, with 16 bases in the middle. Germline CDR1 and CDR2: SNHLY and FYNNEI. In DNA form, the CDR3 reads TGTGCCAGCGGAGACAGTTTTGGTGACGAGCAGTACTTC. Amino acid sequence: CASGDSFGDEQYF.

The chain joins TRBV7-9 to TRBJ1-2; 10 bases line up with TRBD1. The J segment lost 6 bases and the V segment lost 2 bases, leaving 6 bases of the junction unmatched. The CDR3 runs 15 residues. Germline CDR1 is SEHNR and CDR2 is FQNEAQ (reference sequence). The CDR3 region is CASSLPGTGVDGYTF. The CDR3 DNA sequence: TGTGCCAGCAGCTTACCCGGGACAGGGGTTGATGGCTACACCTTC. The whole variable domain, remainder taken from reference TRBV7-9 and TRBJ1-2, is DTGVSQNPRHKITKRGQNVTFRCDPISEHNRLYWYRQTLGQGPEFLTYFQNEAQLEKSRLLSDRFSAERPKGSFSTLEIQRTEQGDSAMYLCASSLPGTGVDGYTFGSGTRLTVV.

A note on this clone: Additional DNA sequences in this sample encode the identical CDR3. The chain combines TRBV6-5 with TRBJ1-1; TRBD1 agrees at 7 bases. This CDR3 is built from 13 residues. Germline CDR1 and CDR2: MNHEY and SVGAGI. V lost 5 bases and J lost 3; bases outside the gene matches: 3. The CDR3 DNA follows: TGTGCCAGCAGTCAGCAGGGGGACACTGAAGCTTTCTTT. Protein sequence: CASSQQGDTEAFF.

V usage is TRBV11-3 and J usage is TRBJ2-3, with TRBD2 matching 12 bases. This CDR3 is 18 amino acids long. The trim removed 4 bases at V and 1 base at J, leaving 9 bases unmatched. Germline V gene lookup returns CDR1 SGHNT and CDR2 YENEEA. CDR3 DNA: TGTGCCAGCAGCTCTGGACTAGCGGGGAGGTCAGGCACAGATACGCAGTATTTT. Amino acids: CASSSGLAGRSGTDTQYF.

The chain has TRBV5-1 and TRBJ2-7; 10 nucleotides align to TRBD2. J lost 4 bases, V lost 1 base, and 5 bases had no gene match. From germline, CDR1 is SGHRS and CDR2 YFSETQ. CDR3 length: 15 amino acids. In nucleotides, the CDR3 is TGCGCCAGCAGCTTGAAGGCACTAGCGGGGTACGAGCAGTACTTC. It codes for CASSLKALAGYEQYF.

The chain recombines TRBV28 with TRBJ2-5; D may be TRBD1 (6 bases). Looked up from germline, CDR1 is MDHEN and CDR2 is SYDVKM. The CDR3 loop spans 14 amino acids. Trimming cost V 5 bases and J 5 bases, with 15 bases left between them. The CDR3 region has the DNA TGTGCCAGCAGTGGGACACCGAGTTTGGAGACCCAGTACTTC. It specifies CASSGTPSLETQYF. Full variable domain (outside the CDR3, taken from reference TRBV28 and TRBJ2-5): DVKVTQSSRYLVKRTGEKVFLECVQDMDHENMFWYRQDPGLGLRLIYFSYDVKMKEKGDIPEGYSVSREKKERFSLILESASTNQTSMYLCASSGTPSLETQYFGPGTRLLVL.

V is TRBV11-3 and J is TRBJ2-7; D is possibly TRBD2 (6 bases). Germline loops: CDR1 SGHNT, CDR2 YENEEA. The ends were cut back, 5 bases at V and 6 bases at J, with 14 bases in the middle. This CDR3 comprises 13 residues. The CDR3 reads CASSPTVGGEQYF. The DNA for the CDR3 is TGTGCCAGCAGCCCGACCGTGGGGGGCGAGCAGTACTTC.

In its sample, this clone was seen once. The chain has TRBV11-2 and TRBJ1-2; D gene ambiguous. CDR1 and CDR2 from the germline V gene are SGHAT and FQNNGV. CDR3 length equals 13 residues. The V end lost 5 bases, the J end lost 1 base, and 8 bases lay between the germline ends. The chain's CDR3 is CASSQEGNYGYTF. CDR3 bases: TGTGCCAGCAGCCAGGAGGGTAACTATGGCTACACCTTC.

The CDR3 loop reads CAWSAGLANTQYF. DNA of the CDR3: TGTGCCTGGAGTGCAGGGCTTGCAAATACGCAGTATTTT. V usage is TRBV30 and J usage is TRBJ2-3; D perhaps matches TRBD1 (5 bases). The germline gives CDR1 GTSNPN, CDR2 SVGIG (reference sequence). The CDR3 spans 13 residues. V shed 1 base and J shed 7 bases, with 12 bases lying between them.